A selection of T cell receptor beta chains follows, all from one sample in a study of shared clonotypes between healthy human individuals. The assay was immunoSEQ multiplex PCR, and TCRdb's table has in-frame clones only and misses some. The data contain about 1,800,000 clones, about 95% of them singletons. The source material was naive CD8+ T cells sorted from blood. The receptors derive from a man between 18 and 29 years old in good health. Both conserved end residues are part of each CDR3. The D gene is left open where the match is weak. Not all rows give a size; the values are once, few, many and, for expanded clones, a class.

size,J,V,D,CDR3,DNA
NA,TRBJ2-1,TRBV4-1,TRBD2,CASSQTPPGLVSNEQFF,TGCGCCAGCAGCCAGACTCCCCCGGGACTAGTCAGCAATGAGCAGTTCTTC
once,TRBJ2-2,TRBV7-6,NA,CASSLLSPDTGELFF,TGTGCCAGCAGCCTCCTATCACCGGACACCGGGGAGCTGTTTTTT
NA,TRBJ2-7,TRBV10-2,NA,CASSPNREGSYEQYF,TGCGCCAGCAGTCCGAACAGGGAAGGGTCCTACGAGCAGTACTTC
NA,TRBJ2-1,TRBV5-1,TRBD2,CASSLGLAAYNEQFF,TGCGCCAGCAGCCTTGGACTAGCGGCCTACAATGAGCAGTTCTTC
NA,TRBJ2-7,TRBV9,TRBD2,CASSPRLAGAEQYF,TGTGCCAGCAGCCCGCGCCTAGCGGGAGCCGAGCAGTACTTC
NA,TRBJ2-7,TRBV4-1,NA,CASSPTGLDEQYF,TGCGCCAGCAGCCCGACAGGTTTGGACGAGCAGTACTTC
NA,TRBJ1-5,TRBV4-2,NA,CASSQDPGDPVQPQHF,TGTGCCAGCAGCCAAGATCCGGGCGACCCCGTACAGCCCCAGCATTTT
NA,TRBJ1-6,TRBV5-7,NA,CASSSPGESPLHF,TGTGCCAGCAGCTCCCCAGGGGAATCACCCCTCCACTTT
NA,TRBJ1-1,TRBV9,TRBD1,CASSVVSGQEPPGTFF,TGTGCCAGCAGCGTAGTTAGCGGACAGGAGCCTCCGGGGACTTTCTTT
NA,TRBJ1-5,TRBV6-6,NA,CASSYAMGSQPQHF,TGTGCCAGCAGTTACGCAATGGGGAGCCAGCCCCAGCATTTT
once,TRBJ2-1,TRBV11-2,NA,CASSLGGWGAKDEQFF,TGTGCCAGCAGCTTAGGGGGATGGGGGGCAAAGGATGAGCAGTTCTTC
NA,TRBJ1-5,TRBV11-3,NA,CASSLGIGQHNQPQHF,TGTGCCAGCAGCTTAGGGATTGGACAACACAATCAGCCCCAGCATTTT
once,TRBJ2-5,TRBV28,TRBD2,CASTHGGAGETQYF,TGTGCCAGCACCCACGGGGGGGCCGGAGAGACCCAGTACTTC
NA,TRBJ1-1,TRBV28,NA,CASSLLGSSDTEAFF,TGTGCCAGCAGTTTATTAGGGAGTTCGGACACTGAAGCTTTCTTT
once,TRBJ2-1,TRBV6-5,NA,CASSYSGGARNEQFF,TGTGCCAGCAGTTACTCGGGGGGAGCCCGCAATGAGCAGTTCTTC
NA,TRBJ2-3,TRBV2,TRBD2,CASTPTSDTDTQYF,TGTGCCAGCACCCCGACTAGCGACACAGATACGCAGTATTTT
NA,TRBJ2-3,TRBV6-1,NA,CASSEIGSRGTDTQYF,TGTGCCAGCAGTGAAATTGGCAGCAGGGGCACAGATACGCAGTATTTT
NA,TRBJ2-2,TRBV7-8,NA,CASSPSPGGGELFF,TGTGCCAGCAGCCCCAGCCCGGGTGGCGGGGAGCTGTTTTTT
NA,TRBJ2-5,TRBV28,NA,CASSSGGEETQYF,TGTGCCAGCAGTTCGGGTGGGGAAGAGACCCAGTACTTC
NA,TRBJ2-5,TRBV29-1,TRBD2,CSVEFLLGSGGAQETQYF,TGCAGCGTTGAGTTCTTGTTAGGTAGCGGGGGAGCCCAAGAGACCCAGTACTTC
NA,TRBJ2-7,TRBV11-2,NA,CASSIKLGYEQYF,TGTGCCAGCAGCATCAAGCTCGGGTACGAGCAGTACTTC
NA,TRBJ1-1,TRBV5-1,NA,CASSLLGNTEAFF,TGCGCCAGCAGCTTGCTGGGGAACACTGAAGCTTTCTTT
NA,TRBJ1-2,TRBV5-4,NA,CASSLGRVNGYTF,TGTGCCAGCAGCTTGGGCAGGGTTAATGGCTACACCTTC
NA,TRBJ1-1,TRBV7-7,NA,CASSLFLNTEAFF,TGTGCTAGCAGCTTATTTTTGAACACTGAAGCTTTCTTT
NA,TRBJ2-7,TRBV23-1,TRBD1,CARGQGAVKEQYF,TGCGCCAGGGGACAGGGGGCTGTAAAAGAGCAGTACTTC
NA,TRBJ1-2,TRBV28,NA,CASSPRWGYNYGYTF,TGTGCCAGCAGTCCGCGGTGGGGGTATAACTATGGCTACACCTTC
NA,TRBJ1-1,TRBV27,NA,CASSLSSWTEAFF,TGTGCCAGCAGTTTATCGAGTTGGACTGAAGCTTTCTTT
NA,TRBJ1-4,TRBV7-9,NA,CASSSDQKLFF,TGTGCCAGCAGCTCCGATCAAAAACTGTTTTTT
NA,TRBJ1-6,TRBV28,TRBD1,CASSSWDRGYNSPLHF,TGTGCCAGCAGTTCCTGGGACAGAGGATATAATTCACCCCTCCACTTT
NA,TRBJ2-5,TRBV13,TRBD1,CASSFPTGGKTQYF,TGTGCCAGCAGCTTCCCGACAGGGGGAAAGACCCAGTACTTC
NA,TRBJ2-7,TRBV9,NA,CASSVGVSSYEQYF,TGTGCCAGCAGCGTAGGTGTCAGCTCCTACGAGCAGTACTTC
NA,TRBJ2-2,TRBV18,NA,CASSLAGRNTGELFF,TGTGCCAGCTCACTTGCAGGACGAAACACCGGGGAGCTGTTTTTT
NA,TRBJ2-6,TRBV7-9,NA,CASQLGGLPSSGANALTF,TGTGCCAGCCAACTAGGGGGGCTCCCCTCCTCTGGGGCCAACGCCCTGACTTTC
NA,TRBJ2-7,TRBV29-1,TRBD2,CSVGGGDTSYEQYF,TGCAGCGTGGGCGGGGGGGACACGAGCTACGAGCAGTACTTC
NA,TRBJ1-1,TRBV6-6,NA,CASSPNTEAFF,TGTGCCAGCAGCCCTAACACTGAAGCTTTCTTT
NA,TRBJ1-5,TRBV2,NA,CASSGWRNQPQHF,TGTGCCAGCAGTGGGTGGCGCAATCAGCCCCAGCATTTT
NA,TRBJ2-7,TRBV10-3,NA,CAINLEGSYEQYF,TGTGCCATCAACCTCGAGGGGTCCTACGAGCAGTACTTC
NA,TRBJ2-7,TRBV14,TRBD1,CASSFGTAYEQYF,TGTGCCAGCAGCTTCGGGACAGCCTACGAGCAGTACTTC
NA,TRBJ2-7,TRBV4-3,NA,CASSQESGGFTYEQYF,TGCGCCAGCAGCCAAGAAAGCGGCGGATTTACCTACGAGCAGTACTTC
NA,TRBJ1-2,TRBV2,NA,CASRTAGYGYTF,TGTGCCAGCAGGACCGCGGGCTATGGCTACACCTTC